This is a list of T cell receptor beta chains from one sample in a study of blood T cell repertoires in COVID-19. Here immunoSEQ multiplex PCR was the method, and the copy in TCRdb shows in-frame clones only, minus some. Of 84,000 or so clones in the sample, nearly 90% were seen once. The sample was peripheral blood. The source is a man between 65 and 85 years old with acute or convalescent COVID-19. CDR3s include the opening cysteine and the closing phenylalanine or tryptophan. D genes are given only for firm matches. A clone size is listed for some rows: how often the clone was seen (once, few, many), or a class if it is expanded.

>TRBV18|TRBJ2-1|TRBD1|NA
CASSSQGQAAYNEQFF
TGTGCCAGCTCCAGCCAGGGACAGGCCGCTTACAATGAGCAGTTCTTC
>TRBV19|TRBJ1-5|NA|NA
CASSADTGYNQPQHF
TGTGCCAGTAGTGCCGATACAGGATACAATCAGCCCCAGCATTTT
>TRBV18|TRBJ1-3|NA|NA
CASSPASVDSGNTIYF
TGTGCCAGCTCACCAGCCAGCGTAGACTCTGGAAACACCATATATTTT
>TRBV6-1|TRBJ1-6|NA|NA
CASSEDAGSYNSPLHF
TGTGCCAGCAGTGAAGATGCGGGGTCCTATAATTCACCCCTCCACTTT
>TRBV10-2|TRBJ1-1|NA|once
CASRTGGEAFF
TGCGCCAGCCGAACGGGAGGTGAAGCTTTCTTT
>TRBV5-1|TRBJ2-5|NA|NA
CASSPLLEETQYF
TGCGCCAGCAGCCCTTTGCTAGAAGAGACCCAGTACTTC
>TRBV7-9|TRBJ2-3|NA|NA
CASSPLGFARTSTDTQYF
TGTGCCAGCAGCCCCTTAGGCTTTGCGAGGACTAGCACAGATACGCAGTATTTT
>TRBV7-2|TRBJ2-7|TRBD2|NA
CASSFLSGEAYEQYF
TGTGCCAGCAGCTTCCTTAGCGGGGAAGCCTACGAGCAGTACTTC
>TRBV19|TRBJ2-1|TRBD2|NA
CATTIRGTGLAGGPNNEQFF
TGTGCCACCACAATCCGGGGGACAGGGTTAGCGGGAGGGCCAAACAATGAGCAGTTCTTC
>TRBV15|TRBJ1-5|TRBD1|NA
CATGDRDNQPQHF
TGTGCCACCGGGGACAGGGACAATCAGCCCCAGCATTTT
>TRBV28|TRBJ1-5|NA|NA
CASGPYQPQHF
TGTGCCAGCGGCCCGTATCAGCCCCAGCATTTT
>TRBV11-2|TRBJ2-2|NA|NA
CASSLGLAGELFF
TGTGCCAGCAGCTTAGGCTTAGCCGGGGAGCTGTTTTTT